Sequencing of this T cell receptor (beta chain) was carried out in a study of T cell changes during pregnancy in multiple sclerosis. The method was immunoSEQ multiplex PCR; TCRdb's version includes in-frame clones alone and lacks a portion of them. The sample yields 50,000 to 75,000 clones, about 93% seen once. Trimming removed 4 bases at V and 0 bases at J, with 13 bases between. Germline CDR1 is SNHLY and CDR2 is FYNNEI. The CDR3 loop spans 15 amino acids. The receptor's source is a female donor with multiple sclerosis, enrolled in a pregnancy study. The sample here was CD8+ T cells from peripheral blood mononuclear cells, taken in the third trimester of pregnancy. This rearrangement joins TRBV2 to TRBJ2-7, with D possibly TRBD2 on 7 matching bases. Here the CDR3 reads CASSVERGHSYEQYF. CDR3 coding DNA: TGTGCCAGCAGTGTGGAGCGGGGACACTCCTACGAGCAGTACTTC.